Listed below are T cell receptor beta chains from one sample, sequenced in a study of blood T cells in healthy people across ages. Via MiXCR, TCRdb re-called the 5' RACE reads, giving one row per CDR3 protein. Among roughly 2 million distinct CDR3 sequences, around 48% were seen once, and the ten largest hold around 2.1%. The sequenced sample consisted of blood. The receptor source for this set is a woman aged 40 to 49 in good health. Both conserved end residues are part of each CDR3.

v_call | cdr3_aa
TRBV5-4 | CASGPGGNYEQYF
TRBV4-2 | CASSQRGTGRSSYNEQFF
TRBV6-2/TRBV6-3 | CASRRQETRYF
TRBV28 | CASFPRLAGGTDTQYF
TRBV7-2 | CASSQVGGTDKQYF
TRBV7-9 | CASSTSTGLTVKEQFF
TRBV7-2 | CASSPPTGITDTQYF
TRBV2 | CASTYKKTPVYGYTF
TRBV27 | CASSQGRTVTYGYTF
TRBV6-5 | CASIGSGGASETQYF
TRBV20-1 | CSASIGGGHTDTQYF
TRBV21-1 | CASTPCDEQYF
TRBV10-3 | CAISESHGQARTDTQYF
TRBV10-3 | CAISEQGQGSEQYF
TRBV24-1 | CATSDTRGSSYNEQFF
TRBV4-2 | CASSQEWDRGNEKLFF
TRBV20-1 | CSARTDGRRGEQYF
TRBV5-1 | CASSLAVGDQETQYF
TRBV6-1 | CASSEAVLPGQGAYEQYF
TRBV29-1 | CSVSRRLSYEQYF
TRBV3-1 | CASTGINEKLFF
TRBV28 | CASSTIFNEAFF
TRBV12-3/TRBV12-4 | CASSLQGGGLWEQFF
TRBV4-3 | CASSQEPTGTGLYNEQFF
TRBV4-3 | CASSQDQVAGGSYNEQFF
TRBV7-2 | CASGAQRSTDTQYF
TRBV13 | CASSFRSAGYQETQYF
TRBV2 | CASSADRGSDEQFF
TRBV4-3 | CASSPEANEMEEYNEQFF
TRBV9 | CASSPGTSDSDTQYF
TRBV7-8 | CVTGGLNNSPLHF
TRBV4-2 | CASSQDRAPALHF
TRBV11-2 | CASSQTSGPPQETQYF
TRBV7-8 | CASSLLETEASRANVLTF
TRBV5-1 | CASRAMGLASSYSEQFF
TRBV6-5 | CASSYLSGSYEQYF
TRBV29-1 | CSVPHTGISTDTQYF
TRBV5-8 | CASSTTTSGATQFF
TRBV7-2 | CASSVTGRAGFEQYF
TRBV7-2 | CASSLDWRVNTQYF
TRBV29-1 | CSAWTGLNQPQHF
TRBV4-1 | CASSYKSGSGYNEQFF
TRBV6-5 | CASSLNGGRYGYTF
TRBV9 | CASSVGLQGGDTQYF
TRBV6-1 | CASSVQEADTQYF
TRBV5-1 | CASSLGHYQETQYF
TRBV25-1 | CASSEYGRVQETQYF
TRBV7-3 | CASSLFSRISGDEQFF
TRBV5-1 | CASSPTGGGRGNEQFF
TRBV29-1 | CSVEVTGTYGYTF